A selection of T cell receptor beta chains follows, all from one sample in a study of T cell repertoires in cytomegalovirus infection. TCRdb re-analysed the reads in MiXCR, keeping a single row per CDR3 protein. Among under 850,000 distinct CDR3 sequences, about a third were seen once, and the ten largest hold 2.8%. The specimen sequenced was PBMCs. These receptors were collected from a human donor in good health (CMV status not recorded). Some clones in this sample may be carry-over from other donors' samples. The CDR3 runs from the conserved cysteine through the conserved F or W. A D gene is named only where the DNA matches it firmly. Clone size is not always given. Where it is, it says once, few, many or a class for expanded clones.

CDR3 length: 14
V gene: TRBV7-6
clone size: once
D gene: TRBD2
J gene: TRBJ2-1
CDR3 protein: CASAGGKPYNEQFF
CDR3 DNA: TGTGCCAGCGCGGGAGGGAAACCCTACAATGAGCAGTTCTTC

CDR3 length: 13
V gene: TRBV25-1
clone size: few
D gene: NA
J gene: TRBJ2-7
CDR3 protein: CASTPGGPYEQYF
CDR3 DNA: TGTGCCAGCACTCCTGGCGGCCCCTACGAGCAGTACTTC

CDR3 length: 15
V gene: TRBV7-8
clone size: NA
D gene: TRBD2
J gene: TRBJ2-2
CDR3 protein: CASSLVAGVAGELFF
CDR3 DNA: TGTGCCAGCAGCTTAGTAGCGGGAGTTGCCGGGGAGCTGTTTTTT

CDR3 length: 16
V gene: TRBV19
clone size: NA
D gene: NA
J gene: TRBJ2-2
CDR3 protein: CASSSPPALNTGELFF
CDR3 DNA: TGTGCCAGTAGTTCCCCCCCAGCGCTGAACACCGGGGAGCTGTTTTTT

CDR3 length: 14
V gene: TRBV7-9
clone size: NA
D gene: TRBD1
J gene: TRBJ2-7
CDR3 protein: CASSRPGGAYEQEF
CDR3 DNA: TGTGCCAGCAGCCGACCAGGGGGCGCGTACGAGCAGGAATTC

CDR3 length: 13
V gene: TRBV20-1
clone size: few
D gene: TRBD1
J gene: TRBJ2-5
CDR3 protein: CSWPGQGFETQYF
CDR3 DNA: TGCAGTTGGCCGGGACAGGGGTTCGAGACCCAGTACTTC

CDR3 length: 10
V gene: TRBV7-4
clone size: NA
D gene: NA
J gene: TRBJ1-1
CDR3 protein: CASSLVTAFF
CDR3 DNA: TGTGCCAGCAGCTTAGTGACAGCTTTCTTT

CDR3 length: 16
V gene: TRBV20-1
clone size: NA
D gene: NA
J gene: TRBJ1-6
CDR3 protein: CSARDLVNPYNSPLHF
CDR3 DNA: TGCAGTGCTAGAGATTTGGTCAACCCCTATAATTCACCCCTCCACTTT

CDR3 length: 15
V gene: TRBV27
clone size: NA
D gene: TRBD1
J gene: TRBJ2-1
CDR3 protein: CASSLGTGAWGEQFF
CDR3 DNA: TGTGCCAGCAGTTTGGGGACAGGGGCGTGGGGTGAGCAGTTCTTC

CDR3 length: 12
V gene: TRBV11-1
clone size: few
D gene: NA
J gene: TRBJ1-2
CDR3 protein: CASSSDAAGYTF
CDR3 DNA: TGTGCCAGCAGCTCTGACGCGGCGGGCTACACCTTC

CDR3 length: 12
V gene: TRBV7-2
clone size: few
D gene: NA
J gene: TRBJ2-5
CDR3 protein: CASSRMGETQYF
CDR3 DNA: TGTGCCAGCAGCCGGATGGGGGAGACCCAGTACTTC

CDR3 length: 20
V gene: TRBV4-1
clone size: few
D gene: TRBD1
J gene: TRBJ1-6
CDR3 protein: CASSQDTHDATGRRNSPLHF
CDR3 DNA: TGCGCCAGCAGCCAAGATACCCACGATGCGACAGGGCGAAGGAATTCACCCCTCCACTTT

CDR3 length: 14
V gene: TRBV19
clone size: NA
D gene: NA
J gene: TRBJ2-4
CDR3 protein: CASTNGVAKNIQYF
CDR3 DNA: TGTGCCAGTACCAATGGGGTAGCCAAAAACATTCAGTACTTC

CDR3 length: 14
V gene: TRBV24-1
clone size: once
D gene: NA
J gene: TRBJ1-4
CDR3 protein: CATSDPTDNEKLFF
CDR3 DNA: TGTGCCACCAGTGACCCGACAGATAATGAAAAACTGTTTTTT

CDR3 length: 13
V gene: TRBV6-1
clone size: NA
D gene: NA
J gene: TRBJ2-3
CDR3 protein: CASRRPSADTQYF
CDR3 DNA: TGTGCCAGCAGAAGGCCCTCCGCAGATACGCAGTATTTT

CDR3 length: 16
V gene: TRBV11-2
clone size: NA
D gene: TRBD2
J gene: TRBJ2-5
CDR3 protein: CASSQSGLAGGETQCF
CDR3 DNA: TGTGCCAGCAGCCAATCGGGACTAGCGGGAGGAGAGACCCAGTGCTTC

CDR3 length: 14
V gene: TRBV6-6
clone size: NA
D gene: NA
J gene: TRBJ1-5
CDR3 protein: CASSYSEAGQPQHF
CDR3 DNA: TGTGCCAGCAGTTACTCAGAGGCGGGTCAGCCCCAGCATTTT

CDR3 length: 15
V gene: TRBV19
clone size: few
D gene: NA
J gene: TRBJ2-1
CDR3 protein: CASSAQSRGGNEQFF
CDR3 DNA: TGTGCCAGTAGCGCGCAGTCGCGAGGGGGCAATGAGCAGTTCTTC

CDR3 length: 16
V gene: TRBV7-2
clone size: many
D gene: TRBD2
J gene: TRBJ2-3
CDR3 protein: CASSRLAGGSTDTQYF
CDR3 DNA: TGTGCCAGCAGCAGACTAGCGGGAGGCAGCACAGATACGCAGTATTTT

CDR3 length: 16
V gene: TRBV4-1
clone size: few
D gene: TRBD1
J gene: TRBJ2-2
CDR3 protein: CASSLRDRGSTGELFF
CDR3 DNA: TGCGCCAGCAGCCTCCGGGACAGGGGCTCCACCGGGGAGCTGTTTTTT

CDR3 length: 14
V gene: TRBV7-2
clone size: NA
D gene: TRBD2
J gene: TRBJ2-7
CDR3 protein: CASSLGTSFYEQYF
CDR3 DNA: TGTGCCAGCAGCTTGGGGACTAGCTTTTACGAGCAGTACTTC

CDR3 length: 16
V gene: TRBV5-1
clone size: NA
D gene: TRBD2
J gene: TRBJ2-1
CDR3 protein: CASSWGLAGAGNEQFF
CDR3 DNA: TGCGCCAGCAGCTGGGGACTAGCGGGAGCCGGGAATGAGCAGTTCTTC

CDR3 length: 14
V gene: TRBV5-1
clone size: NA
D gene: NA
J gene: TRBJ1-1
CDR3 protein: CASSSGQRVTEAFF
CDR3 DNA: TGCGCCAGCAGTTCGGGACAACGAGTTACTGAAGCTTTCTTT

CDR3 length: 17
V gene: TRBV12-5
clone size: NA
D gene: NA
J gene: TRBJ1-1
CDR3 protein: CASGLSLGEGGYTEAFF
CDR3 DNA: TGTGCTAGTGGTTTGAGTCTCGGGGAAGGTGGGTACACTGAAGCTTTCTTT

CDR3 length: 16
V gene: TRBV7-2
clone size: many
D gene: TRBD1
J gene: TRBJ1-1
CDR3 protein: CASSDGGQRGNTEAFF
CDR3 DNA: TGTGCCAGCAGCGATGGGGGACAGCGGGGGAACACTGAAGCTTTCTTT

CDR3 length: 13
V gene: TRBV12-3/TRBV12-4
clone size: few
D gene: TRBD1
J gene: TRBJ1-1
CDR3 protein: CASSGGQGKNAFF
CDR3 DNA: TGTGCCAGCAGTGGGGGACAGGGTAAGAACGCTTTCTTT